A selection of T cell receptor beta chains follows, all from one sample in a study of a mutant IDH1 vaccine in newly diagnosed glioma. Sequencing used immunoSEQ multiplex PCR; TCRdb keeps in-frame clones, though not all of them. The sample has around 63,000 clones, about 91% seen once. The sample in question was PBMCs, obtained from a glioma patient treated with radiotherapy, temozolomide or both. All receptors derive from a man in his fifties or sixties with glioma. CDR3s leave out the opening cysteine and the closing phenylalanine or tryptophan. Each record gives: J gene, V gene, CDR3 protein.

TRBJ1-3 TRBV7-9 ASSLQDRAAGNTIY
TRBJ1-4 TRBV30 AWSIWQGDEKLF
TRBJ1-1 TRBV9 ASSVAVGDTEAF
TRBJ2-7 TRBV7-9 ASSLGTSGGNEQY
TRBJ1-1 TRBV7-9 ASSPSDRNTEAF
TRBJ2-6 TRBV28 ATRTAAEANVLT
TRBJ2-7 TRBV14 ASSQDLAGPEQY
TRBJ1-2 TRBV18 ASSPTGDRSGYT
TRBJ1-3 TRBV5-1 ASSAGPYSGNTIY
TRBJ1-4 TRBV6-5 ASSYRGDSTNEKLF
TRBJ2-3 TRBV4-1 ASSQLAGGTDTQY